Listed below are T cell receptor beta chains from one sample, sequenced in a study of blood T cell dynamics during melanoma immunotherapy. Sequencing was performed with immunoSEQ multiplex PCR; in TCRdb, only in-frame clones are kept and a portion is missing. The data show a few thousand clones, with about 90% seen just once and approximately 29% held by the top ten. The specimen was blood, collected from a patient treated with checkpoint blockade. These receptors came from a human donor with melanoma. Each CDR3 is given with its conserved first and last residue. Each record gives: clone size, D gene, J gene, V gene, CDR3 length, CDR3 DNA, CDR3 protein. The D gene is left open where the match is weak. Rows give clone size only sometimes, using once, few, many, or a class for an expanded clone.

-	TRBD1	TRBJ1-1	TRBV7-2	15	TGTGCCAGCAGACTTACTGGGACAGGGAACACTGAAGCTTTCTTT	CASRLTGTGNTEAFF
few	-	TRBJ1-2	TRBV7-3	13	TGTGCCAGCAGCCTAGGGACGGCCTATGGCTACACCTTC	CASSLGTAYGYTF
-	-	TRBJ1-5	TRBV27	15	TGTGCCAGCAGCCTAGCGCCAGGAGGGCTTCAGCCCCAGCATTTT	CASSLAPGGLQPQHF
-	-	TRBJ2-2	TRBV7-6	15	TGTGCTACCAATTCAGCCGGCACGAACACCGGGGAGCTGTTTTTT	CATNSAGTNTGELFF
-	TRBD2	TRBJ2-7	TRBV7-2	14	TGTGCCAGCAGCTTAGCGGGAGGGACCTACGAGCAGTACTTC	CASSLAGGTYEQYF
-	-	TRBJ2-4	TRBV4-2	16	TGTGCCAGCAGCCAAGATCGCGGGGCCCGCTCAAACATTCAGTACTTC	CASSQDRGARSNIQYF
-	-	TRBJ1-1	TRBV7-3	15	TGTGCCAGCAGCTTAGAACGGAACCTGAACACTGAAGCTTTCTTT	CASSLERNLNTEAFF
-	-	TRBJ2-5	TRBV7-3	14	TGTGCCAGCAGCCCCGACGGAGCCCAAGAGACCCAGTACTTC	CASSPDGAQETQYF
-	-	TRBJ2-1	TRBV11-3	18	TGTGCCAGCAGCCCCGCGCACGCACTTTGGTTAAATTACAATGAGCAGTTCTTC	CASSPAHALWLNYNEQFF
-	-	TRBJ1-1	TRBV28	13	TGTGCCAGCACCGTTGACCGGCACACTGAAGCTTTCTTT	CASTVDRHTEAFF
-	-	TRBJ2-7	TRBV4-2	13	TGTGCCAGCAGCCACCTCAGCTCCTACGAGCAGTACTTC	CASSHLSSYEQYF
-	TRBD1	TRBJ2-5	TRBV7-9	13	TGTGCCAGCACCTCAGACAGGGAAGAGACCCAGTACTTC	CASTSDREETQYF
-	TRBD2	TRBJ2-7	TRBV10-3	16	TGTGCCATCAGTGACCCAGGACTAGCGGGAGTGGGGGAGCAGTACTTC	CAISDPGLAGVGEQYF
once	-	TRBJ1-2	TRBV27	16	TGTGCCAGCACCCAAAGAGGGCACCTTACAAACTATGGCTACACCTTC	CASTQRGHLTNYGYTF
-	TRBD2	TRBJ2-3	TRBV30	16	TGTGCCTGGAGTCCAGGACTAGCGGGAGGGGGAGATACGCAGTATTTT	CAWSPGLAGGGDTQYF
-	-	TRBJ2-1	TRBV7-7	17	TGTGCTAGCAGCTTAGGGCGGGGCCGGAGCTCCTACAATGAGCAGTTCTTC	CASSLGRGRSSYNEQFF
-	-	TRBJ1-3	TRBV15	14	TGTGCCACCAGCACCCGGACCGGAGGGGTCACCATATATTTT	CATSTRTGGVTIYF
-	TRBD1	TRBJ1-1	TRBV11-3	15	TGTGCCAGCAGCTTAGGACAGGGTCAGGACACTGAAGCTTTCTTT	CASSLGQGQDTEAFF
-	TRBD2	TRBJ2-5	TRBV7-2	16	TGTGCCAGCAGCTTAGGGACTAGCGGGTCCCAAGAGACCCAGTACTTC	CASSLGTSGSQETQYF
-	-	TRBJ1-2	TRBV18	14	TGTGCCAGCTCACCACCGTTGGGGAACTATGGCTACACCTTC	CASSPPLGNYGYTF
-	TRBD2	TRBJ2-3	TRBV30	15	TGTGCCTGGAGTACTAGCGGGTTCTCCACAGATACGCAGTATTTT	CAWSTSGFSTDTQYF
-	-	TRBJ1-2	TRBV27	14	TGTGCCAGCAGCCCTCAGAGGGTTGGCTATGGCTACACCTTC	CASSPQRVGYGYTF
-	TRBD1	TRBJ1-1	TRBV6-5	13	TGTGCCAGCAGTTACTCAGGGGGCCTAGAAGCTTTCTTT	CASSYSGGLEAFF
-	-	TRBJ2-7	TRBV5-1	14	TGCGCCAGCAGCTTGGTTCCAGGGAATTACGAGCAGTACTTC	CASSLVPGNYEQYF
-	-	TRBJ2-1	TRBV29-1	11	TGCAGCGTTATGTCTGGGAATGAGCAGTTCTTC	CSVMSGNEQFF
few	-	TRBJ1-2	TRBV6-1	13	TGTGCCAGCGGAATCCAAGGGGTCTATGGCTACACCTTC	CASGIQGVYGYTF
-	TRBD1	TRBJ1-2	TRBV7-6	15	TGTGCCAGCAGCCCCCAGGAGGGGGCGTCCGATGGCTACACCTTC	CASSPQEGASDGYTF
-	-	TRBJ1-3	TRBV19	15	TGTGCCAGCAAGACTACGTTCAGCTCTGGAAACACCATATATTTT	CASKTTFSSGNTIYF
-	-	TRBJ2-3	TRBV10-1	16	TGCGCCAGCAGCTGCCTCCGAGAGGGAGGCACAGATACGCAGTATTTT	CASSCLREGGTDTQYF
-	-	TRBJ1-2	TRBV7-6	16	TGTGCCAGCAGCAGAATGGCGGACCCAGCTAACTATGGCTACACCTTC	CASSRMADPANYGYTF
-	TRBD1	TRBJ2-7	TRBV10-1	16	TGCGCCAGCAGAAACAATCCTCGGGACAGGACCTACGAGCAGTACTTC	CASRNNPRDRTYEQYF
-	TRBD1	TRBJ1-6	TRBV5-6	15	TGTGCCAGCAGCTTGGGGGACAGGGTGCACTCACCCCTCCACTTT	CASSLGDRVHSPLHF
-	TRBD1	TRBJ1-1	TRBV5-1	14	TGCGCCAGCAGCTCACGACAGGGTACTACTGAAGCTTTCTTT	CASSSRQGTTEAFF
-	-	TRBJ1-1	TRBV7-3	13	TGTGCCAGCAGCCGGTCGGTGTCCACTGAAGCTTTCTTT	CASSRSVSTEAFF
-	TRBD1	TRBJ1-2	TRBV6-5	13	TGTGCCAGCAGCGACAGGGTTGGAGGTGGCTACACCTTC	CASSDRVGGGYTF
-	-	TRBJ2-1	TRBV11-3	13	TGTGCCAGCAGTTCCTATAGCGGCCCAGAGCAGTTCTTC	CASSSYSGPEQFF
-	-	TRBJ2-7	TRBV19	15	TGTGCCAGTAGTATAAAGTCGGCCTGGCGATACGAGCAGTACTTC	CASSIKSAWRYEQYF
-	TRBD2	TRBJ2-1	TRBV27	18	TGTGCCAGCAGTCTATTCGGACTAGCGGGGAACTCCTACAATGAGCAGTTCTTC	CASSLFGLAGNSYNEQFF
-	TRBD1	TRBJ1-1	TRBV2	14	TGTGCCAGCAGGCGGACAGGGGCGATCACTGAAGCTTTCTTT	CASRRTGAITEAFF
-	TRBD2	TRBJ2-7	TRBV7-2	13	TGTGCCAGCAGCCTCCCCGGGGGGGCCGGGGAGTACTTC	CASSLPGGAGEYF
-	TRBD2	TRBJ2-1	TRBV5-1	16	TGCGCCAGCAGCTTGGGACTAGCGGGAATGATGGGGCGGCAGTTCTTC	CASSLGLAGMMGRQFF
few	TRBD2	TRBJ2-1	TRBV19	17	TGTGCCAGTAGTCCCCGGCGGGGGGGGAGCTCCTACAATGAGCAGTTCTTC	CASSPRRGGSSYNEQFF
-	TRBD1	TRBJ1-1	TRBV10-3	14	TGTGCCATCAGGAAAGACAGGGAGATCACTGAAGCTTTCTTT	CAIRKDREITEAFF
-	-	TRBJ1-3	TRBV7-4	13	TGTGCCAGCAGCTTAGTGGAGGAAAACACCATATATTTT	CASSLVEENTIYF
-	-	TRBJ2-7	TRBV7-2	13	TGTGCCAGCAGCTTTAGTGGTTACTACGAGCAGTACTTC	CASSFSGYYEQYF
few	TRBD1	TRBJ2-7	TRBV19	12	TGTGCCAGTAGTAGGGACAGGGACGAGCAGTACTTC	CASSRDRDEQYF
-	TRBD2	TRBJ2-1	TRBV5-6	16	TGTGCCAGCAGCTTCTCGGGGCGGGAGGGCCGGAATGAGCAGTTCTTC	CASSFSGREGRNEQFF
once	-	TRBJ2-3	TRBV27	15	TGTGCCAGCAGAGACCCGGGACAACACACAGATACGCAGTATTTT	CASRDPGQHTDTQYF
-	-	TRBJ2-5	TRBV6-6	13	TGTGCCAGCAGCAGGGGGACTCAAGAGACCCAGTACTTC	CASSRGTQETQYF
-	-	TRBJ2-1	TRBV4-3	14	TGCGCCAGCAGCCAAGATGCCGGGACTAATGAGCAGTTCTTC	CASSQDAGTNEQFF
once	-	TRBJ1-3	TRBV30	15	TGTGCCTGGAGTCGGTTGGGAGCTTCTGGAAACACCATATATTTT	CAWSRLGASGNTIYF